Presented here are 3 T cell receptor beta chains from one specimen sequenced in a study of molecular identifiers for immune sequencing clone quantification (dated 2018 in TCRdb). The method was PCR. The run used a NextSeq 500. TCRdb passed the public sequencing reads through fastp at Q25 and MiXCR, retaining productive beta sequences. Every CDR3 protein is listed once, alongside the most common genes and DNA of its rows. This sample gives over 90,000 distinct CDR3 sequences in total; about 35% of them show up just once. The top ten clonotypes cover 9.7% of the sample. The source material was naive CD8+ T cells from blood, with Jurkat cell RNA spiked in. According to the study, the label for this sample's cell subset or site signals: FACS-sorted CD8+CD4-CCR7+CD45RA+ naive T cells. Every receptor here comes from a human donor in good health. Some libraries in this study had Jurkat cell RNA spiked in.

Of note for this clonotype: One end of the junction does not line up with germline, which may come from a read error. This chain connects TRBV19 to TRBJ2-2, with D possibly being TRBD2 (5 bases). Germline-derived CDR1 and CDR2 are LNHDA and SQIVND (reference sequence). The length of the CDR3 is 14 residues. CDR3 DNA sequence: TGTGCCAGTAGCGAGACCGAGAACACCGGGGAGCAGTTTTTT. Protein: CASSETENTGEQFF.

The rearrangement uses TRBV10-3 and TRBJ2-5; 10 nucleotides agree with TRBD1. The germline CDR1 and CDR2 sequences are ENHRY and SYGVKD. The V segment lost 0 bases and the J segment 3 bases; nucleotides outside the gene matches: 4. The CDR3 consists of 16 residues. In DNA form, the CDR3 reads TGTGCCATCAGTGAGTCGATCGGGACAGGGGAAGAGACCCAGTACTTC. Protein product: CAISESIGTGEETQYF.

The table lists this clonotype with a few counts. V gene TRBV9 combines with J gene TRBJ1-4; TRBD1 agrees at 9 bases. The junction had 6 bases not matched to a gene; V was cut back by 4 bases and J by 8 bases. Germline CDR1 SGDLS, CDR2 YYNGEE. The CDR3 spans 14 residues. CDR3: CASSPTGGSEKLFF. Written as DNA, the CDR3 is TGTGCCAGCAGCCCGACAGGGGGAAGCGAAAAACTGTTTTTT.